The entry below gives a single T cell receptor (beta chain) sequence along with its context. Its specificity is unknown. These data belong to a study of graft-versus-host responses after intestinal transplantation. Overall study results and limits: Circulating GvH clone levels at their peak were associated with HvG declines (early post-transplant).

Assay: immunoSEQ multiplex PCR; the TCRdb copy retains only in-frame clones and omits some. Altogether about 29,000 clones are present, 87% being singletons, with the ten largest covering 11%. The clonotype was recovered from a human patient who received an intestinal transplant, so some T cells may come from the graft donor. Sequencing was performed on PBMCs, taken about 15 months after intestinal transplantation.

CDR3 amino acids: CASSQDRGSLAYEQYF. The CDR3 nucleotides are TGCGCCAGCAGCCAAGATCGAGGAAGCCTGGCCTACGAGCAGTACTTC. The chain recombines TRBV4-3 with TRBJ2-7, with D uncertain. Germline V gives CDR1 LGHNA, CDR2 YSLEER. The ends were cut back, 0 bases at V and 2 bases at J, with 14 bases in the middle. CDR3 size: 16 residues.